This T cell receptor (beta chain) was captured by sequencing in a study of molecular identifiers for immune sequencing clone quantification. Study overall: Replicate experiments took RNA from about 21,000 or 97,000 naive CD8 cells, divided it five ways and sequenced four.

Regarding the study as a whole: In naive cells, clones above 20 RNA copies held under 1% of molecules, whereas in effector cells they held over 99%.

Generation of bulk TCR libraries relied on previously described methods and listed TCR primers. From the PCR reads, TCRdb called clonotypes with MiXCR, one entry per CDR3 protein. In the table there are around 480,000 distinct CDR3 sequences, about 25% of which are singletons. V was trimmed by 3 bases and J by 2 bases, leaving 9 bases between them. The CDR3 loop spans 14 amino acids. Germline values: CDR1 MNHNS, CDR2 SASEGT. In this sample, this clonotype turned up many times. Its matching antigen is unknown. Naive CD8 T cells underwent sorting with the CD8+CD4-CCR7+CD45RA+ definition. The chain couples TRBV6-1 to TRBJ2-3, with D unresolved. Specimen: naive CD8+ T cells from blood, with Jurkat cell RNA spiked in. Indicated subset: FACS-sorted CD8+CD4-CCR7+CD45RA+ naive T cells. The source of this sequence is a human donor in good health. Some libraries in this study had Jurkat cell RNA spiked in. This CDR3 reads CASSEWTVTDTQYF. The CDR3 DNA reads TGTGCCAGCAGTGAGTGGACGGTCACAGATACGCAGTATTTT.